The 28 T cell receptor beta chains listed next were all sequenced from one sample in a study of circulating and synovial CD4+ cells in juvenile arthritis. TCRdb's copy holds only in-frame clones and misses some; the assay was immunoSEQ multiplex PCR. The sample includes under 35,000 clones, around 95% seen only once; the top ten take less than 0.2%. Sequencing input: CD4+ T cells from blood. These receptors were obtained from a human donor with juvenile idiopathic arthritis.

This chain joins TRBV5-1 and TRBJ2-3; no clear D gene. Germline V gene lookup returns CDR1 SGHRS and CDR2 YFSETQ. V dropped 5 bases and J dropped 3 bases, with 4 bases sitting between them. This CDR3 region has 11 residues. The CDR3 reads CASSMTDTQYF. DNA of the CDR3: TGCGCCAGCAGTATGACAGATACGCAGTATTTT.

This chain joins TRBV2 and TRBJ1-2; tentative D call: TRBD1 (5 bases). V gave up 7 bases and J gave up 6 bases, with 21 bases separating them. The CDR3 contains 15 residues. Germline CDR1 SNHLY, CDR2 FYNNEI. DNA for the CDR3: TGTGCCAGCAAGTCGAATGGGGCGACAATGAATGGCTACACCTTC. It encodes CASKSNGATMNGYTF.

The V and J genes are TRBV18 and TRBJ1-1; TRBD1 might be the D (6 bases). The CDR3 contains 14 residues. Trimming took 5 bases from V and 0 from J, leaving 10 bases between them. Germline V lookup: CDR1 KGHSH, CDR2 LQKENI. In nucleotides, the CDR3 is TGTGCCAGCTCAAAGGGGGAGTTGAACACTGAAGCTTTCTTT. Residues: CASSKGELNTEAFF.

The V and J genes are TRBV6-5 and TRBJ1-2, with 11 bases aligning to TRBD1. This CDR3 spans 14 amino acids. The germline V gene has CDR1 MNHEY and CDR2 SVGAGI. V lost 5 bases to trimming and J lost 7 bases; unmatched junction nucleotides: 6. In nucleotides, the CDR3 is TGTGCCAGCAGTCGAGGGGACAGGGGGTTTGGCTACACCTTC. Its translation is CASSRGDRGFGYTF.

The chain carries TRBV7-3 and TRBJ1-1; possibly TRBD1 for D (6 bases). The CDR3 length is 16 residues. CDR1 SGHTA and CDR2 FQGTGA come from the germline V gene. Trimming removed 5 bases from V and 5 bases from J, with 21 bases in between. The CDR3 spells CASSRIQGRGFTEAFF. The CDR3 DNA reads TGTGCCAGCAGCCGGATACAGGGTCGTGGGTTTACTGAAGCTTTCTTT. The full variable domain, its missing parts supplied by reference TRBV7-3 and TRBJ1-1, is GAGVSQTPSNKVTEKGKYVELRCDPISGHTALYWYRQSLGQGPEFLIYFQGTGAADDSGLPNDRFFAVRPEGSVSTLKIQRTERGDSAVYLCASSRIQGRGFTEAFFGQGTRLTVV.

The genes are TRBV5-5 and TRBJ2-7; 7 bases are shared with TRBD1. There are 15 residues in the CDR3. Germline lookup yields CDR1 SGHKS and CDR2 YYEKEE (reference sequence). J was trimmed by 7 bases and V by 4 bases; bases with no gene match: 14. CDR3 bases: TGTGCCAGCAGCCTACTTCTACAGGGGCCGCGGGAGCAGTACTTC. This gives the protein CASSLLLQGPREQYF.

As concerns this clone: Additional DNA sequences in this sample encode the identical CDR3. This rearrangement joins TRBV28 to TRBJ1-6; the match to TRBD1 covers 7 bases. The length of the CDR3 is 15 residues. Germline V lookup: CDR1 MDHEN, CDR2 SYDVKM. V gave up 10 bases and J gave up 10 bases; unmatched junction bases: 16. The CDR3: CAIRTLKGANSPLHF. The CDR3 DNA sequence: TGTGCCATTAGAACTCTAAAGGGGGCCAACTCACCCCTCCACTTT.

The CDR3 reads CASSLKSTGEQYF. CDR3 bases: TGTGCCAGCAGCTTAAAGTCTACAGGGGAGCAGTACTTC. This rearrangement joins TRBV7-9 to TRBJ2-7; D perhaps matches TRBD1 (6 bases). Trimming took off 2 bases at V and 7 bases at J, with 12 bases between the two ends. CDR1 is SEHNR and CDR2 is FQNEAQ in the germline V gene (reference sequence). The CDR3 contains 13 residues.

The chain joins TRBV10-3 to TRBJ1-2; 9 bases agree with TRBD1. The CDR3 has 14 amino acids. Looked up from germline, CDR1 is ENHRY and CDR2 is SYGVKD. V gave up 4 bases and J gave up 4 bases; unmatched junction bases: 4. CDR3 sequence: CAISGDRVGYGYTF. DNA for the CDR3: TGTGCCATCAGTGGGGACAGGGTGGGCTATGGCTACACCTTC.

V usage is TRBV5-1 and J usage is TRBJ2-5; D not resolved. V lost 2 bases to trimming and J lost 1 base, with 9 bases between them. This CDR3 is built from 14 residues. Germline assignment: CDR1 SGHRS and CDR2 YFSETQ. The DNA for the CDR3 is TGCGCCAGCAGCTTCGCAGTACCCCAAGAGACCCAGTACTTC. This gives the protein CASSFAVPQETQYF. Full variable domain (missing parts from reference TRBV5-1 and TRBJ2-5): KAGVTQTPRYLIKTRGQQVTLSCSPISGHRSVSWYQQTPGQGLQFLFEYFSETQRNKGNFPGRFSGRQFSNSRSEMNVSTLELGDSALYLCASSFAVPQETQYFGPGTRLLVL.

The J gene is TRBJ2-1, the V gene TRBV6-5; the D gene is possibly TRBD1 (5 bases). The ends were cut back, 0 bases at V and 9 bases at J, with 18 bases in the middle. Germline V CDR1 and CDR2: MNHEY, SVGAGI. The CDR3 sequence is 16 residues long. CDR3 nucleotides: TGTGCCAGCAGTTACTCGATTTTCCGACAGACGGGTGAGCAGTTCTTC. This sequence encodes CASSYSIFRQTGEQFF.

The chain is built from TRBV4-2 and TRBJ1-4; D gene uncertain. Germline V gives CDR1 LGHNA, CDR2 YNFKEQ. The CDR3 consists of 15 residues. V was clipped by 1 base and J by 3 bases, with 9 bases between them. CDR3 protein: CASSQGAESNEKLFF. CDR3 DNA: TGTGCCAGCAGCCAAGGGGCAGAGTCTAATGAAAAACTGTTTTTT.

This chain connects TRBV5-1 to TRBJ2-4, with 10 bases aligning to TRBD1. CDR3 length: 15 amino acids. CDR1 SGHRS and CDR2 YFSETQ come from the germline V gene. V was clipped by 0 bases and J by 8 bases; unmatched bases: 5. CDR3 coding DNA: TGCGCCAGCAGCTTGGAGGGACAGGGGTCGGACATTCAGTACTTC. Protein product: CASSLEGQGSDIQYF. The whole variable domain, remainder taken from reference TRBV5-1 and TRBJ2-4, is KAGVTQTPRYLIKTRGQQVTLSCSPISGHRSVSWYQQTPGQGLQFLFEYFSETQRNKGNFPGRFSGRQFSNSRSEMNVSTLELGDSALYLCASSLEGQGSDIQYFGAGTRLSVL.

This rearrangement joins TRBV29-1 to TRBJ2-3; 10 nucleotides line up with TRBD2. Germline lookup yields CDR1 SQVTM and CDR2 ANQGSEA. CDR3 length: 20 amino acids. Trimming at V came to 6 bases and at J to 2 bases, leaving 23 bases not matched to a gene. CDR3 bases: TGCAGCGTCTCAACCCACGCGTCGCTAGCGGGAGTGGCGGCCACAGATACGCAGTATTTT. Translating it yields CSVSTHASLAGVAATDTQYF.

This rearrangement joins TRBV10-1 to TRBJ2-1, with D tentatively TRBD2 (6 bases). From germline, CDR1 is WNHNN and CDR2 SYGVQD (reference sequence). This CDR3 contains 17 residues. V lost 0 bases to trimming and J lost 4 bases, with 16 bases between them. CDR3 sequence reads: CASSESIPGDSYNEQFF. The CDR3 DNA reads as TGCGCCAGCAGTGAGTCGATACCGGGGGACTCATACAATGAGCAGTTCTTC.

The V call is TRBV5-1, the J call TRBJ1-3; D unresolved. The CDR3 extends over 15 amino acids. V lost 0 bases to trimming and J lost 0 bases, with 7 bases between them. Germline V CDR1 and CDR2: SGHRS, YFSETQ. CDR3 sequence reads: CASSLERSSGNTIYF. The DNA of the CDR3 is TGCGCCAGCAGCTTGGAGAGGAGCTCTGGAAACACCATATATTTT.

The chain uses TRBV28 and TRBJ2-1; D may be TRBD2 (5 bases). Germline V lookup: CDR1 MDHEN, CDR2 SYDVKM. V lost 3 bases to trimming and J lost 6 bases, with 15 bases between them. The CDR3 has 15 residues. The CDR3 bases are TGTGCCAGCAGTTTTGCGGGCTCCCCGCCCAATGAGCAGTTCTTC. Protein sequence: CASSFAGSPPNEQFF.

V usage is TRBV7-2 and J usage is TRBJ2-1; D may be TRBD1 (6 bases). The CDR3 is 14 residues long. Germline CDR1 and CDR2: SGHTA and FQGNSA. The germline V and J ends were trimmed by 5 bases and 6 bases, with 14 bases remaining between them. The CDR3 sequence: CASSHGQYINEQFF. The CDR3 region has the DNA TGTGCCAGCAGCCACGGACAGTATATCAATGAGCAGTTCTTC.

The CDR3 sequence: CASSPGTSGTYTGELFF. The CDR3 DNA follows: TGCGCCAGCAGCCCGGGGACTAGCGGGACCTACACCGGGGAGCTGTTTTTT. The chain has TRBV5-1 and TRBJ2-2, with 13 bases lining up with TRBD2. CDR1 and CDR2 from the germline V gene are SGHRS and YFSETQ. The trim removed 4 bases at V and 3 bases at J, leaving 6 bases unmatched. The CDR3 has 17 amino acids.

This clone was detected only once. Mismatch with germline at one junction end may stem from a read error. The sample has other DNA sequences that encode this CDR3 too. The J gene is TRBJ1-6, the V gene TRBV5-8; D uncertain. The CDR3 has 18 amino acids. Germline V CDR1 and CDR2: SGHTS, YDEGEE. CDR3 sequence (DNA): TGTGCCAGCAGCCTGAGTGGAGGCATCGGGTCCTATAATTCCCCCCTCCACTTT. Translation gives CASSLSGGIGSYNSPLHF.

V is TRBV6-1 and J is TRBJ1-5; 7 bases match TRBD1. Germline V gene lookup returns CDR1 MNHNS and CDR2 SASEGT. The CDR3 is made up of 13 amino acids. The junction had 3 bases not matched to a gene; V was cut back by 3 bases and J by 7 bases. DNA for the CDR3: TGTGCCAGCAGTGAGTTGGGACAGCAGCCCCAGCATTTT. Amino acids: CASSELGQQPQHF.

The chain carries TRBV21-1 and TRBJ2-5; the table's D gene call, TRBD2, was not cross checked with the DNA. TRBV21-1 is tagged as a pseudogene. The CDR3 consists of 20 residues. The CDR3 DNA follows: TGTGCCAGCAGCAAAAAAGGGGGGGGAGCTAGCGGGAGCACTCAAGAGACCCAGTACTTC. Its protein product is CASSKKGGGASGSTQETQYF.

The V call is TRBV2, the J call TRBJ1-2, with D possibly being TRBD1 (5 bases). V lost 3 bases to trimming and J lost 4 bases, with 15 bases between them. CDR3 length: 15 amino acids. The germline CDR1 and CDR2 sequences are SNHLY and FYNNEI. The CDR3 here is CASSDLGQGVYGYTF. The CDR3 DNA sequence: TGTGCCAGCAGTGATCTGGGCCAGGGTGTCTATGGCTACACCTTC.

In regard to this clone: Other DNA sequences in this sample translate to the same CDR3. The J gene is TRBJ2-1, the V gene TRBV7-9; possibly TRBD1 for D (5 bases). With 1 base removed from V and 4 bases from J, the gap between germline ends came to 8 bases. Germline assignment: CDR1 SEHNR and CDR2 FQNEAQ (reference sequence). The CDR3 has 14 amino acids. The CDR3 spells CASSLGQTYNEQFF. The CDR3 coding sequence is TGTGCCAGCAGCTTAGGACAGACTTACAATGAGCAGTTCTTC. Filled out from reference TRBV7-9 and TRBJ2-1, the complete variable domain reads DTGVSQNPRHKITKRGQNVTFRCDPISEHNRLYWYRQTLGQGPEFLTYFQNEAQLEKSRLLSDRFSAERPKGSFSTLEIQRTEQGDSAMYLCASSLGQTYNEQFFGPGTRLTVL.

J is TRBJ2-7 and V is TRBV5-1; a possible D gene is TRBD1 (5 bases). Between the trimmed V and J ends, which lost 2 bases and 3 bases, there was a span of 12 bases. Germline CDR1 is SGHRS and CDR2 is YFSETQ. The CDR3 has 14 residues. CDR3 sequence: CASSFVGHLYEQYF. The CDR3 coding sequence is TGCGCCAGCAGCTTCGTTGGACACCTCTACGAGCAGTACTTC.

This chain uses TRBV25-1 with TRBJ2-1; TRBD2 matches 10 bases. Germline V gene lookup returns CDR1 MGHDK and CDR2 SYGVNS. V lost 9 bases, J lost 7 bases, and 9 bases stayed unmatched. The CDR3 contains 14 residues. CDR3 amino acids: CASQLAGFPNEQFF. CDR3 nucleotides: TGTGCCAGTCAACTAGCGGGGTTTCCGAATGAGCAGTTCTTC.

This clone was detected once. V gene TRBV9 combines with J gene TRBJ2-3; 9 nucleotides line up with TRBD2. Germline CDR1 SGDLS, CDR2 YYNGEE. The trim removed 3 bases at V and 6 bases at J, leaving 11 bases unmatched. There are 16 residues in the CDR3. CDR3 loop: CASSARGGWLSDTQYF. For the CDR3, the DNA is TGTGCCAGCAGCGCGCGGGGGGGCTGGTTGTCTGATACGCAGTATTTT.

The rearrangement links TRBV27 to TRBJ2-1; TRBD2 agrees at 8 bases. The V and J ends lost 0 bases and 6 bases, in that order; junction bases with no gene match: 7. Germline-derived CDR1 and CDR2 are MNHEY and SMNVEV (reference sequence). CDR3 size: 16 residues. CDR3: CASSLSAGASINEQFF. The CDR3 DNA is TGTGCCAGCAGTTTATCAGCGGGAGCTAGTATCAATGAGCAGTTCTTC.